Listed here are 2 T cell receptor beta chains from one sample, sequenced in a study of blood T cell repertoires in COVID-19. Libraries were prepared by immunoSEQ multiplex PCR; TCRdb keeps only in-frame clonotypes and omits some of them. Among fewer than 250,000 clones listed, roughly 90% were seen once. The source material was PBMCs or T cells enriched from blood (not recorded which). These receptors originate from a woman in her 30s with acute COVID-19.

The CDR3 nucleotides are TGCGCCAGCAGCCAAGGGGGTAGCGGGGAGCTGTTTTTT. Protein sequence: CASSQGGSGELFF. This chain links TRBV5-1 with TRBJ2-2; TRBD1 might be the D (6 bases). V dropped 4 bases and J dropped 7 bases, with 11 bases sitting between them. The CDR3 contains 13 residues. The germline gives CDR1 SGHRS, CDR2 YFSETQ.

The V gene is TRBV11-3, the J gene TRBJ2-7; 12 nucleotides line up with TRBD1. The CDR3 extends over 16 amino acids. Germline V gives CDR1 SGHNT, CDR2 YENEEA. After removal of 3 bases from V and 2 bases from J, the junction contained 5 bases not matched to a gene. CDR3 in amino acids: CASSLRGDRGPYEQYF. The CDR3 DNA follows: TGTGCCAGCAGCTTGAGGGGGGACAGGGGGCCCTACGAGCAGTACTTC. Full variable domain (outside the CDR3, taken from reference TRBV11-3 and TRBJ2-7): EAGVVQSPRYKIIEKKQPVAFWCNPISGHNTLYWYLQNLGQGPELLIRYENEEAVDDSQLPKDRFSAERLKGVDSTLKIQPAELGDSAVYLCASSLRGDRGPYEQYFGPGTRLTVT.